The clone carrying this T cell receptor (beta chain) came up a few times. V gave up 3 bases and J gave up 6 bases, with 9 bases separating them. The CDR3 is 13 residues long. Every participating donor contributed roughly 9.6 milliliters of peripheral blood through a draw. This specimen comes from a study of blood T cells in healthy people across ages. Sample-barcoded 5' priming and a J-beta primer mix drove a second PCR of roughly 7 to 11 cycles. Each CDR3 protein is one row after TCRdb ran MiXCR on the 5' RACE reads. This sample has over 1,200,000 distinct CDR3 sequences; around 59% occur once, and the top ten carry 5% to 7%.

The chain links TRBV12-3 or TRBV12-4 to TRBJ1-5; D is unresolved. This sequence was found in a man younger than 35 in good health. Sequenced input: blood. As DNA, the CDR3 is TGTGCCAGCAGTTTCGGTTTCGGTCAGCCCCAGCATTTT. Protein sequence: CASSFGFGQPQHF.